Sequencing of this TCR beta chain was carried out in a study of CD8 T cells in Susac syndrome. Study results and caveats: As the study acknowledged, the number of individuals in its TCR sequencing and HLA analysis was relatively small.

Reverse transcription used roughly 0.5 to 1 ug RNA and random hexamers. With immunoSEQ multiplex PCR, TCR beta CDR3 was amplified across 54 Vbeta and 13 Jbeta. TCRdb re-analysed the immunoSEQ multiplex PCR reads in MiXCR, keeping a single row per CDR3 protein. The table lists about 120,000 distinct CDR3 sequences, 85% to 95% of them singletons, with about 0.28% in the top ten. CDR1 is MNHEY, CDR2 SVGEGT, per germline. The CDR3 length is 14 residues. V lost 2 bases and J 0 bases, leaving 6 bases between the germline ends. Concerning this clonotype: What it recognizes is unknown.

Negative isolation was used for CD8+ and CD4+ T cells, and FACS enrichment was applied to TEMRA cells. The TCR originated in a human donor with Susac syndrome. Sequencing used CD8+ T cells from PBMCs. This sequence joins TRBV6-2 or TRBV6-3 and TRBJ2-3; no firm D call. In nucleotides, the CDR3 is TGTGCCAGCAGTTACCCGGACAGCACAGATACGCAGTATTTT. Translated, it gives CASSYPDSTDTQYF.